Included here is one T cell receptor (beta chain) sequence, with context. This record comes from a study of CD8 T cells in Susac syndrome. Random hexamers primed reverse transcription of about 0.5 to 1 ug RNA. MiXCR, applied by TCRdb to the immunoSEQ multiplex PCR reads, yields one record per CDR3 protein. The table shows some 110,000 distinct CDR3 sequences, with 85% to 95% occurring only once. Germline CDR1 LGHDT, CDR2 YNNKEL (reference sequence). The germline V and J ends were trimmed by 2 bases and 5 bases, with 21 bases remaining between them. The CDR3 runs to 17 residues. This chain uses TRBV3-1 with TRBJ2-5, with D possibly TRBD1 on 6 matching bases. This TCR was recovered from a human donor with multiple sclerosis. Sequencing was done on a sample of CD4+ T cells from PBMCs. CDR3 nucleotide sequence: TGTGCCAGCAGCCAACCCCACCGGACAGTGGCCGGGGAGACCCAGTACTTC. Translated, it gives CASSQPHRTVAGETQYF.